This T cell receptor (beta chain) came from a study of T cells in Graves' hyperthyroidism and ophthalmopathy. TCR beta CDR3 regions were amplified from RNA. The study used the HTBI primer set for a first-round RT-PCR of the TCR CDR3. MiXCR, applied by TCRdb to the multiplex PCR reads, yields one record per CDR3 protein. The profile shows hundreds of thousands of distinct CDR3 sequences, more than 20% of them singletons. Germline V gene lookup returns CDR1 SGHTA and CDR2 FQGNSA. J was trimmed by 5 bases and V by 5 bases; bases with no gene match: 8. CDR3 length: 14 amino acids. This clonotype was counted many times.

The source is a woman aged 40 to 55 with Graves' ophthalmopathy. The specimen was blood. The V and J genes are TRBV7-2 and TRBJ1-1; 7 nucleotides align to TRBD1. The CDR3: CASSIQGWSTEAFF. The CDR3 DNA sequence: TGTGCCAGCAGCATACAGGGGTGGAGTACTGAAGCTTTCTTT.